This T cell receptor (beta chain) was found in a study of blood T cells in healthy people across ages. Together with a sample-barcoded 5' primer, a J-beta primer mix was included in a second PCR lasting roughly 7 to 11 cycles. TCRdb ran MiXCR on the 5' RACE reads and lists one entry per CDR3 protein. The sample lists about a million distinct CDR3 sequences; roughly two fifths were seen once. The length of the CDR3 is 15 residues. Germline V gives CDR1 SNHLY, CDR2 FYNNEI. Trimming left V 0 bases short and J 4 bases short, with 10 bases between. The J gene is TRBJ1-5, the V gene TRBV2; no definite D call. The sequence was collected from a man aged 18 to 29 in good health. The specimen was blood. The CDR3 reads CASSEASIGNQPQHF. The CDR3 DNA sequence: TGTGCCAGCAGTGAAGCGTCCATAGGAAATCAGCCCCAGCATTTT.